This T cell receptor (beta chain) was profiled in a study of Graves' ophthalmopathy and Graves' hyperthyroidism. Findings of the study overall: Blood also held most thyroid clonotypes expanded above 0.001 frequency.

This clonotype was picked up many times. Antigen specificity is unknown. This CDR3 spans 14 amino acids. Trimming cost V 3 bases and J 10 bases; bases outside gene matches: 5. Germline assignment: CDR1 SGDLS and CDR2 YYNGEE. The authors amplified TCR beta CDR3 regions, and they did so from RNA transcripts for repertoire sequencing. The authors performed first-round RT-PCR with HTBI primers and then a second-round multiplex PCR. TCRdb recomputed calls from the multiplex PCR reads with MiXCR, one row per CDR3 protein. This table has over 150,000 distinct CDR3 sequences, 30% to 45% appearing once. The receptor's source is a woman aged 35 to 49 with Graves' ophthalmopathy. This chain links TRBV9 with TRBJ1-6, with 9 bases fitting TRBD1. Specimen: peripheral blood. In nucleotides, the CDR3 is TGTGCCAGCAGCGAGACAGGGGGTTTCTCACCCCTCCACTTT. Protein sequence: CASSETGGFSPLHF.